This TCR beta chain emerged from a study of blood T cell repertoires in COVID-19. About the study: The United States, Italy and Spain provided the acute and convalescent COVID-19 samples. Sources were T cells, B-cell-depleted T cells, or PBMCs; the material itself was cDNA or gDNA.

In the original analysis: Estimation of nucleated cell counts was performed using reference gene primer amplification. Only in-frame clones appear in the TCRdb table, and some are missing; sequencing was by immunoSEQ multiplex PCR. D and trimming come from the DNA, and the V and J calls and clone size come from that table. Of about 130,000 clones in the sample, around 89% were seen once. CDR1 and CDR2 (germline): SGHTA, FQGNSA. This CDR3 spans 13 amino acids. Trimming cost V 5 bases and J 8 bases, with 13 bases left between them. V usage is TRBV7-2 and J usage is TRBJ1-5; the D is unclear. The source is a man aged 45-65 years with acute or convalescent COVID-19. Sequences were obtained from peripheral blood. The CDR3 sequence is CASSLHTGKPQHF. Here the CDR3 DNA reads TGTGCCAGCAGCCTTCATACCGGGAAGCCCCAGCATTTT.